This T cell receptor (beta chain) was recovered during a study of cytomegalovirus exposure and HLA in healthy donors. The repertoire was sequenced with immunoSEQ multiplex PCR; TCRdb's copy has only in-frame clones and lacks some. Among around 150,000 clones listed, 85% to 90% were seen once. The source material was PBMCs. This receptor was identified in a man between 18 and 35 years old in good health and CMV-seronegative.

CDR3 coding DNA: TGCGCCAGCAGCCAAGATTGGTGGATTGGTAGCGGAGGAAGAGGGGGGGATGAGCAGTTCTTC. This codes for CASSQDWWIGSGGRGGDEQFF. The J gene is TRBJ2-1, the V gene TRBV4-3; D may be TRBD2 (7 bases). Germline V gene data show CDR1 as LGHNA and CDR2 as YSLEER. Deletions cut 0 bases from V and 8 bases from J, with 32 bases between. This CDR3 has 21 residues.